The entry that follows covers one TCR beta chain sequence. The antigen is unknown. This CDR3 comprises 14 residues. Germline-derived CDR1 and CDR2 are MNHEY and SVGAGI. With 2 bases clipped from V and 4 bases from J, the junction kept 5 bases outside the gene matches. Sample time point: week 35, safety follow-up. Doses of 300 ug of mutant IDH1 20-mer peptide were given with topical imiquimod. Assay: immunoSEQ multiplex PCR; the TCRdb copy retains only in-frame clones and omits some. The repertoire holds around 30,000 clones, just under 80% seen once, with 3.2% in the top ten. This specimen belongs to a study of a mutant IDH1 vaccine in newly diagnosed glioma.

The V and J genes are TRBV6-5 and TRBJ2-7; 7 positions match TRBD1. The input for sequencing was PBMCs, taken from a glioma patient whose treatment included an IDH1 peptide vaccine. This receptor was identified in a man between 35 and 55 years old with glioma. Some clones in this sample may be carry-over from other donors' samples. CDR3: CASSYRDRGYEQYF. The CDR3 nucleotides read TGTGCCAGCAGTTACCGGGACAGAGGGTACGAGCAGTACTTC.